This T cell receptor (beta chain) comes out of a study of OX40 agonist ivuxolimab in advanced cancers. V lost 0 bases and J 6 bases, leaving 11 bases between the germline ends. CDR3 size: 14 residues. Germline assignment: CDR1 LGHNA and CDR2 YNFKEQ. Assay used: immunoSEQ multiplex PCR; TCRdb lists only in-frame clones, some missing. The table has 79,000 or so clones, about 89% seen once; the top ten hold about 1.6%. The origin of this receptor is an adult with an advanced solid tumor such as melanoma, head and neck, liver or kidney cancer. The sequences come from CD4+ or CD8+ T cells sorted from blood, collected in a trial of the OX40 agonist ivuxolimab. The V and J genes are TRBV4-2 and TRBJ1-2, with D perhaps matching TRBD1 (5 bases). CDR3 amino acids: CASSQDRGFNGYTF. The CDR3 DNA reads as TGTGCCAGCAGCCAAGATCGGGGGTTTAATGGCTACACCTTC.